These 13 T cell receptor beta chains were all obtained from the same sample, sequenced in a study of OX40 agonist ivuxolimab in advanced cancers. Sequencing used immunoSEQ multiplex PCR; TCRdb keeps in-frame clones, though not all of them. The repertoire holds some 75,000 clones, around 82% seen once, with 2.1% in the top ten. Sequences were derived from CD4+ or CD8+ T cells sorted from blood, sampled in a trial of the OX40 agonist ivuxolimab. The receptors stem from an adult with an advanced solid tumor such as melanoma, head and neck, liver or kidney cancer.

CDR3 bases: TGCGCCAGCAGCTTGGCGAGCGAGACCCAGTACTTC. This gives the protein CASSLASETQYF. The gene calls are TRBV5-1 and TRBJ2-5, with unresolved D. Trimming shortened V by 0 bases and J by 5 bases, and 5 bases separated the two germline ends. The CDR3 is 12 residues long. The V gene's germline CDR1 is SGHRS and CDR2 YFSETQ.

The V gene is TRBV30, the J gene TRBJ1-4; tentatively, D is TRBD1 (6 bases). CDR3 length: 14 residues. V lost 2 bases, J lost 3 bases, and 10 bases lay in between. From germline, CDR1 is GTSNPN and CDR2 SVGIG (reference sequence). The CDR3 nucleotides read TGTGCCTGGAGTTTCGGGGGCTCTAATGAAAAACTGTTTTTT. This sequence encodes CAWSFGGSNEKLFF.

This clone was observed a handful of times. The CDR3 DNA sequence: TGTGCCAGCAGCCCCGACGGGACAGGGGGCGGCTACACCTTC. This translates into CASSPDGTGGGYTF. The rearrangement uses TRBV5-8 and TRBJ1-2; the match to TRBD1 covers 12 bases. CDR1 and CDR2 (germline): SGHTS, YDEGEE. The ends lost 4 bases at V and 8 bases at J; junction bases unmatched: 6. This CDR3 has 14 residues.

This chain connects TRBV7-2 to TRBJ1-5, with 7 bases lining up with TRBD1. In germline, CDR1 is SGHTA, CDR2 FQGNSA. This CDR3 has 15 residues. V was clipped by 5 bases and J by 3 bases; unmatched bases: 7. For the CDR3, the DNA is TGTGCCAGCAGCCCACGACAGGGCTTCAATCAGCCCCAGCATTTT. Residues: CASSPRQGFNQPQHF.

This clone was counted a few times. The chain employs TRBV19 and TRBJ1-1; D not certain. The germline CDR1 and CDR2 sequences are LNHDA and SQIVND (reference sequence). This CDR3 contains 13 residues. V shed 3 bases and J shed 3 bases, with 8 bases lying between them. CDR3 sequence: CASSMFWDTEAFF. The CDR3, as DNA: TGTGCCAGTAGTATGTTCTGGGACACTGAAGCTTTCTTT. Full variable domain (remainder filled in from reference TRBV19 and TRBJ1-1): DGGITQSPKYLFRKEGQNVTLSCEQNLNHDAMYWYRQDPGQGLRLIYYSQIVNDFQKGDIAEGYSVSREKKESFPLTVTSAQKNPTAFYLCASSMFWDTEAFFGQGTRLTVV.

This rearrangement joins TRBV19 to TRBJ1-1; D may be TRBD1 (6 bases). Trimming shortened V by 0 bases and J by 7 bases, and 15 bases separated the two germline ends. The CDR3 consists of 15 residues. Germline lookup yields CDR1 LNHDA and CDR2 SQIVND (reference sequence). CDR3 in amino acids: CASSIDPTGMSEAFF. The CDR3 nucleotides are TGTGCCAGTAGTATAGACCCGACAGGCATGAGTGAAGCTTTCTTT.

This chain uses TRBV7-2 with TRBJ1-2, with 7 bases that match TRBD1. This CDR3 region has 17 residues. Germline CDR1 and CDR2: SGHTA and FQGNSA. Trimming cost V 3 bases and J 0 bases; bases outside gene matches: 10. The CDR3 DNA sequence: TGTGCCAGCAGCTTCCAACATAGGGACAGTTCTAACTATGGCTACACCTTC. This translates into CASSFQHRDSSNYGYTF. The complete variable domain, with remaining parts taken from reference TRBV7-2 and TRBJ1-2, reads GAGVSQSPSNKVTEKGKDVELRCDPISGHTALYWYRQSLGQGLEFLIYFQGNSAPDKSGLPSDRFSAERTGGSVSTLTIQRTQQEDSAVYLCASSFQHRDSSNYGYTFGSGTRLTVV.

The CDR3, as DNA: TGCGCCAGCAGCACCCGGACAGGGGTAAATGAAAAACTGTTTTTT. Translation: CASSTRTGVNEKLFF. The chain recombines TRBV4-3 with TRBJ1-4; 9 bases map to TRBD1. Germline lookup yields CDR1 LGHNA and CDR2 YSLEER. With V trimmed by 5 bases and J by 5 bases, 6 bases remained unmatched. The CDR3 runs to 15 residues.

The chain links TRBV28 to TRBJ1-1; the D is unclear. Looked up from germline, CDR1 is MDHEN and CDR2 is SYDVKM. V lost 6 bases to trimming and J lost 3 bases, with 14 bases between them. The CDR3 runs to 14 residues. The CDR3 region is CASSDSRRYTEAFF. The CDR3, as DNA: TGTGCCAGCAGCGATTCACGGAGGTACACTGAAGCTTTCTTT.

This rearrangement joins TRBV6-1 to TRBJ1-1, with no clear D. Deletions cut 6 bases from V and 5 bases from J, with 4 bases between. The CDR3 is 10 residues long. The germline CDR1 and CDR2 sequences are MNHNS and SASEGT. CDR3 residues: CASSRTEAFF. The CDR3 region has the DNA TGTGCCAGCAGCCGAACTGAAGCTTTCTTT.

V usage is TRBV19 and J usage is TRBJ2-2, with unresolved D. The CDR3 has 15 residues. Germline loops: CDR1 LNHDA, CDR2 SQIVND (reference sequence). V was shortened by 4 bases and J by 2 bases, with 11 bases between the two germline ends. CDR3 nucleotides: TGTGCCAGTAGTACTCCTGGTGTCAACACCGGGGAGCTGTTTTTT. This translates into CASSTPGVNTGELFF.

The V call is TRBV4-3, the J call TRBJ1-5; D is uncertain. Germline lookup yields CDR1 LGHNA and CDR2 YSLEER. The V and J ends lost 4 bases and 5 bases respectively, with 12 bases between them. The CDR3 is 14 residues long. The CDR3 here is CASSRGRTDQPQHF. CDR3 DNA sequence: TGCGCCAGCAGCCGCGGCCGAACCGATCAGCCCCAGCATTTT.

CDR3 region: CASSFSWTSETQYF. CDR3 coding DNA: TGTGCCAGCAGCTTTTCCTGGACTAGCGAGACCCAGTACTTC. The J gene is TRBJ2-5, the V gene TRBV7-2, with TRBD2 identical over 8 bases. There are 14 residues in the CDR3. J lost 5 bases, V lost 3 bases, and 5 bases had no gene match. Germline CDR1 is SGHTA and CDR2 is FQGNSA.